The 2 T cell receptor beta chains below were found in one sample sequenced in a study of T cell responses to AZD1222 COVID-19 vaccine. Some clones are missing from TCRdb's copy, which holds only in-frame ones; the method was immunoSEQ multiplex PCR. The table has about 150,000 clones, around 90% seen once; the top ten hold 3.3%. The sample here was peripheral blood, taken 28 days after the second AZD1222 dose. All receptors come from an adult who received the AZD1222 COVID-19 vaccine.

The CDR3 loop is CASSPRQYF. As DNA, the CDR3 is TGTGCCAGCTCCCCACGGCAGTACTTC. The chain links TRBV27 to TRBJ2-7; D ambiguous. Germline assignment: CDR1 MNHEY and CDR2 SMNVEV (reference sequence). There are 9 residues in the CDR3. Trimming stripped 8 bases from V and 9 bases from J, with 8 bases between.

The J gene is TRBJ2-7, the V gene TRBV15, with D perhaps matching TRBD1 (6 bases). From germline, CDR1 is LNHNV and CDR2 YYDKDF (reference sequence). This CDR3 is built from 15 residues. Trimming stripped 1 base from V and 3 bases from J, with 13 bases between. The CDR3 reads CATSRATGRDYEQYF. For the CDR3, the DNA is TGTGCCACCAGCAGAGCGACAGGAAGGGACTACGAGCAGTACTTC.